These 23 T cell receptor beta chains came from one sample sequenced in a study of tumor T cells in aggressive B-cell lymphoma. Some clones are missing from TCRdb's copy, which holds only in-frame ones; the method was immunoSEQ multiplex PCR. Here the sample spans fewer than 6,500 clones, 70% to 75% being singletons. Sequenced sample: tumor tissue. Receptors were obtained from an adult with diffuse large B cell lymphoma.

CDR3 protein: CSVEKLLAYNEQFF. The CDR3, as DNA: TGCAGCGTTGAAAAGCTATTGGCCTACAATGAGCAGTTCTTC. The chain uses TRBV29-1 and TRBJ2-1; D not certain. Trimming took off 2 bases at V and 2 bases at J, with 10 bases between the two ends. The CDR3 is 14 amino acids. Germline-derived CDR1 and CDR2 are SQVTM and ANQGSEA.

The CDR3 nucleotides read TGTGCCAGCTCACCCACGACAGGGGGCCCTAGCTCCTACGAGCAGTACTTC. Protein: CASSPTTGGPSSYEQYF. The chain combines TRBV18 with TRBJ2-7; 10 nucleotides line up with TRBD1. This CDR3 contains 17 residues. The V gene's germline CDR1 is KGHSH and CDR2 LQKENI. V dropped 3 bases and J dropped 0; count of bases not matched to a gene: 8.

This clone is large. The rearrangement links TRBV7-3 to TRBJ2-1, with 8 bases that match TRBD2. The CDR3 has 15 residues. Unmatched junction bases numbered 9, after V lost 5 bases and J lost 6 bases. Germline V CDR1 and CDR2: SGHTA, FQGTGA. The CDR3 region has the DNA TGTGCCAGCAGCCCTCCGGGACTAGGAACCAATGAGCAGTTCTTC. This sequence encodes CASSPPGLGTNEQFF. The variable domain in full, with the rest retrieved from reference TRBV7-3 and TRBJ2-1, is GAGVSQTPSNKVTEKGKYVELRCDPISGHTALYWYRQSLGQGPEFLIYFQGTGAADDSGLPNDRFFAVRPEGSVSTLKIQRTERGDSAVYLCASSPPGLGTNEQFFGPGTRLTVL.

The chain employs TRBV7-9 and TRBJ2-1, with 9 positions matching TRBD1. The CDR3 contains 15 residues. Losses at the gene ends were 6 bases for V and 3 bases for J; bases not matched to a gene: 6. Germline values: CDR1 SEHNR, CDR2 FQNEAQ (reference sequence). The CDR3 loop reads CASRSGQGRYNEQFF. For the CDR3, the DNA is TGTGCCAGCAGATCAGGACAGGGGCGCTACAATGAGCAGTTCTTC.

Judged by abundance, this clone is large. The rearrangement joins TRBV7-2 to TRBJ2-7; 14 nucleotides agree with TRBD2. The CDR3 contains 15 residues. CDR1 and CDR2 from the germline V gene are SGHTA and FQGNSA. V lost 1 base, J lost 8 bases, and 4 bases stayed unmatched. The CDR3, as DNA: TGTGCCAGCAGCTTAGAGGGACTAGCGGGAGCCAAGCAGTACTTC. Residues: CASSLEGLAGAKQYF.

This chain uses TRBV29-1 with TRBJ2-1; TRBD2 aligns across 9 bases. The CDR3 contains 13 residues. CDR1 is SQVTM, CDR2 ANQGSEA, per germline. The junction had 6 bases not matched to a gene; V was cut back by 5 bases and J by 7 bases. The CDR3 DNA is TGCAGCGTTAAGCGGACTAGCGCAAATGAGCAGTTCTTC. This translates into CSVKRTSANEQFF.

The chain joins TRBV28 to TRBJ1-2; D not resolved. CDR3 length: 12 residues. The V gene lost 5 bases and the J gene lost 6 bases, with 10 bases spanning the gap. Per the germline V gene, CDR1 is MDHEN and CDR2 is SYDVKM. The DNA for the CDR3 is TGTGCCAGCAGTCCCGGCCGGGATGGCTACACCTTC. The encoded protein is CASSPGRDGYTF.

This chain connects TRBV29-1 to TRBJ2-1; tentative D call: TRBD2 (5 bases). V lost 2 bases and J lost 0, with 11 bases in between. Germline V gene data show CDR1 as SQVTM and CDR2 as ANQGSEA. The CDR3 length is 15 residues. The CDR3 nucleotides are TGCAGCGTTGAATCGGAAGCGGTCTCCTACAATGAGCAGTTCTTC. This gives the protein CSVESEAVSYNEQFF.

This chain links TRBV2 with TRBJ2-2; 7 bases map to TRBD1. V lost 1 base to trimming and J lost 7 bases; unmatched junction nucleotides: 9. Germline V lookup: CDR1 SNHLY, CDR2 FYNNEI. This CDR3 is built from 16 residues. CDR3 nucleotides: TGTGCCAGCAGTGAAGGGCTGACAGGGTGGAGCGGGGAGCTGTTTTTT. Translating it yields CASSEGLTGWSGELFF.

The V gene is TRBV6-1, the J gene TRBJ1-5; D remains ambiguous. The ends were cut back, 10 bases at V and 4 bases at J, with 17 bases in the middle. The CDR3 loop spans 14 amino acids. CDR1 is MNHNS and CDR2 is SASEGT in the germline V gene. CDR3 loop: CATLPFARNQPQHF. The DNA of the CDR3 is TGTGCCACTCTCCCGTTCGCCCGGAATCAGCCCCAGCATTTT.

The chain couples TRBV25-1 to TRBJ1-1; no firm D call. The germline V and J ends were trimmed by 6 bases and 1 base, with 3 bases remaining between them. CDR3 size: 11 residues. CDR1 is MGHDK and CDR2 is SYGVNS in the germline V gene. DNA for the CDR3: TGTGCCAGCAGCAGGAACACTGAAGCTTTCTTT. It encodes CASSRNTEAFF.

The CDR3: CASSEKRGEQYF. For the CDR3, the DNA is TGTGCCAGCAGTGAAAAGAGAGGCGAGCAGTACTTC. V gene TRBV6-1 combines with J gene TRBJ2-7, with D unclear. This CDR3 has 12 residues. Germline V lookup: CDR1 MNHNS, CDR2 SASEGT. Trimming shortened V by 2 bases and J by 6 bases, and 8 bases separated the two germline ends.

The V call is TRBV28, the J call TRBJ1-5; D possibly corresponds to TRBD1 (6 bases). With 5 bases removed from V and 9 bases from J, the gap between germline ends came to 17 bases. There are 14 residues in the CDR3. Germline CDR1 is MDHEN and CDR2 is SYDVKM. CDR3 residues: CASSAGQISGPQHF. The CDR3 bases are TGTGCCAGCAGTGCCGGACAGATTTCCGGGCCCCAGCATTTT. The whole variable domain, filled in from reference TRBV28 and TRBJ1-5, reads DVKVTQSSRYLVKRTGEKVFLECVQDMDHENMFWYRQDPGLGLRLIYFSYDVKMKEKGDIPEGYSVSREKKERFSLILESASTNQTSMYLCASSAGQISGPQHFGDGTRLSIL.

The V call is TRBV13, the J call TRBJ2-5; D gene uncertain. The CDR3 runs 15 residues. Germline lookup yields CDR1 PRHDT and CDR2 FYEKMQ (reference sequence). The V end was cut by 4 bases, the J end by 2 bases, with 14 bases between. The CDR3 is CASSSLGSLQETQYF. The CDR3 DNA reads TGTGCCAGCAGCTCCCTGGGTAGCCTGCAAGAGACCCAGTACTTC.

This clone was detected only a few times. This rearrangement joins TRBV5-1 to TRBJ2-1; D is uncertain. CDR3 length equals 15 residues. Germline V gene data show CDR1 as SGHRS and CDR2 as YFSETQ. V was clipped by 0 bases and J by 0 bases, with 7 bases between them. The CDR3 DNA sequence: TGCGCCAGCAGCTTGGGGTATAGCTCCTACAATGAGCAGTTCTTC. The encoded protein is CASSLGYSSYNEQFF. The entire variable domain, with the rest obtained from reference TRBV5-1 and TRBJ2-1, is as follows: KAGVTQTPRYLIKTRGQQVTLSCSPISGHRSVSWYQQTPGQGLQFLFEYFSETQRNKGNFPGRFSGRQFSNSRSEMNVSTLELGDSALYLCASSLGYSSYNEQFFGPGTRLTVL.

The V call is TRBV27, the J call TRBJ1-4, with D uncertain. The CDR3 sequence is 14 residues long. Germline lookup yields CDR1 MNHEY and CDR2 SMNVEV (reference sequence). V was pared by 3 bases and J by 8 bases, with 13 bases between. CDR3 loop: CASSFRNAGEKLFF. The CDR3 region has the DNA TGTGCCAGCAGTTTCCGGAATGCGGGGGAAAAACTGTTTTTT. Based on the CDR3 plus reference TRBV27 and TRBJ1-4, the full variable domain is EAQVTQNPRYLITVTGKKLTVTCSQNMNHEYMSWYRQDPGLGLRQIYYSMNVEVTDKGDVPEGYKVSRKEKRNFPLILESPSPNQTSLYFCASSFRNAGEKLFFGSGTQLSVL.

This chain connects TRBV27 to TRBJ1-3, with D possibly matching TRBD1 (5 bases). Trimming shortened V by 2 bases and J by 0 bases, and 14 bases separated the two germline ends. Germline assignment: CDR1 MNHEY and CDR2 SMNVEV (reference sequence). The CDR3 is made up of 17 amino acids. The CDR3 loop is CASSLTRSGSSGNTIYF. The CDR3 coding sequence is TGTGCCAGCAGTTTAACCAGATCAGGGTCCTCTGGAAACACCATATATTTT.

The chain employs TRBV4-3 and TRBJ1-4, with D possibly matching TRBD1 (6 bases). From germline, CDR1 is LGHNA and CDR2 YSLEER. V was shortened by 4 bases and J by 4 bases, with 13 bases between the two germline ends. The CDR3 is made up of 15 amino acids. CDR3 sequence: CASSPRDTDNEKLFF. Here the CDR3 DNA reads TGCGCCAGCAGCCCCCGGGACACCGATAATGAAAAACTGTTTTTT.

CDR3 amino acids: CSVEDGADFNSGANVLTF. CDR3 in DNA: TGCAGCGTTGAAGATGGAGCAGACTTCAATTCTGGGGCCAACGTCCTGACTTTC. The rearrangement links TRBV29-1 to TRBJ2-6; no reliable D call. Germline CDR1 SQVTM, CDR2 ANQGSEA. Trimming cost V 0 bases and J 1 base, with 16 bases left between them. This CDR3 spans 18 amino acids.

Only a few counts were recorded for this clone. The same CDR3 can be traced to other DNA sequences in this sample. The V call is TRBV9, the J call TRBJ2-1; D is unresolved. The germline V and J ends were trimmed by 0 bases and 9 bases, with 7 bases remaining between them. This CDR3 has 12 residues. Germline V CDR1 and CDR2: SGDLS, YYNGEE. CDR3 nucleotides: TGTGCCAGCAGCGTAGGAGGCTCTGAGCAGTTCTTC. As protein: CASSVGGSEQFF.

This chain links TRBV7-2 with TRBJ2-1; 7 bases are shared with TRBD1. This CDR3 spans 11 amino acids. Germline assignment: CDR1 SGHTA and CDR2 FQGNSA. V trimming: 1 base; J trimming: 14 bases; junction bases outside the gene matches: 2. Here the CDR3 reads CASSLEGTEFF. CDR3 DNA: TGTGCCAGCAGCTTAGAAGGGACAGAGTTCTTC.

The chain links TRBV18 to TRBJ1-1, with 9 bases aligning to TRBD1. Germline CDR1 KGHSH, CDR2 LQKENI. The CDR3 is made up of 14 amino acids. Unmatched junction bases numbered 7, after V lost 5 bases and J lost 6 bases. DNA for the CDR3: TGTGCCAGCTCAAAACAGGGGGCAATGGCTGAAGCTTTCTTT. Its protein is CASSKQGAMAEAFF.

The chain employs TRBV7-8 and TRBJ1-4; D gene ambiguous. This CDR3 region has 15 residues. Trimming took 2 bases from V and 8 from J, leaving 15 bases between them. Per germline, CDR1 SGHVS and CDR2 FQNEAQ. Here the CDR3 reads CASSLFGGPGEKLFF. CDR3 coding DNA: TGTGCCAGCAGCTTATTCGGAGGGCCTGGGGAAAAACTGTTTTTT.